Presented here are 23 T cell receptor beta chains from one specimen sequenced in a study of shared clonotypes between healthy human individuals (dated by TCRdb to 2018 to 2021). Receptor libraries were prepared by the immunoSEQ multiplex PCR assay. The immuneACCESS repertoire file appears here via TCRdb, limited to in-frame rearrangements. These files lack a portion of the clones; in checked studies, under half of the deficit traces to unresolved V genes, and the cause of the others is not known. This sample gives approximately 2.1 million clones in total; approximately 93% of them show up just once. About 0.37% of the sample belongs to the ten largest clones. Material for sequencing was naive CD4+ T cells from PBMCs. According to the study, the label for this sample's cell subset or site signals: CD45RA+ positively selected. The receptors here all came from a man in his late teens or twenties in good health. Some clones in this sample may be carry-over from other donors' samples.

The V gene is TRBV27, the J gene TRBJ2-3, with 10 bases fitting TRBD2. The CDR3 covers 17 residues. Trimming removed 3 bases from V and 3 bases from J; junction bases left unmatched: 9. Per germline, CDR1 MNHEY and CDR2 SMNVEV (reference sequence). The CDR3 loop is CASSFPASGSGTDTQYF. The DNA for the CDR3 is TGTGCCAGCAGTTTTCCGGCTAGCGGGAGTGGAACAGATACGCAGTATTTT.

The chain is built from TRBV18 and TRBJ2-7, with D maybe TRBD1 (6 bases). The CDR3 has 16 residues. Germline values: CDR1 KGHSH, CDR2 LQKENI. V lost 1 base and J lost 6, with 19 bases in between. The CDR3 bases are TGTGCCAGCTCACCACTTGGAACAGGGAGTTCAAGCGAGCAGTACTTC. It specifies CASSPLGTGSSSEQYF.

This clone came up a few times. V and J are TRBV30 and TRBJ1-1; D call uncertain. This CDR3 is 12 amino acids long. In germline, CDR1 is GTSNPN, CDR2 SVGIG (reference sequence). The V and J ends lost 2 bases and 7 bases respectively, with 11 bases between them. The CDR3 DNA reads TGTGCCTGGAGTATTTGGCAGAATGAAGCTTTCTTT. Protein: CAWSIWQNEAFF. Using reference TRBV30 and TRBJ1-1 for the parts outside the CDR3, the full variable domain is SQTIHQWPATLVQPVGSPLSLECTVEGTSNPNLYWYRQAAGRGLQLLFYSVGIGQISSEVPQNLSASRPQDRQFILSSKKLLLSDSGFYLCAWSIWQNEAFFGQGTRLTVV.

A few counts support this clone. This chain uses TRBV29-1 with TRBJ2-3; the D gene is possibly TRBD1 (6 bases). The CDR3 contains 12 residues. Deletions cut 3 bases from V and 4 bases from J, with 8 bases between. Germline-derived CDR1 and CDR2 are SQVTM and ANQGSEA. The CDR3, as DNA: TGCAGCGTTGATGAGGGGGCAGATACGCAGTATTTT. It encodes CSVDEGADTQYF.

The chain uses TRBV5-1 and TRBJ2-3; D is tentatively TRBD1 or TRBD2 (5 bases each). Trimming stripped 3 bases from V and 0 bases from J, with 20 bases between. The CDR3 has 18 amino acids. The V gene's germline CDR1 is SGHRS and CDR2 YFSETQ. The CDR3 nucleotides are TGCGCCAGCAGCTCTGACCCACTGGGGGTTTCTAGCACAGATACGCAGTATTTT. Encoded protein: CASSSDPLGVSSTDTQYF.

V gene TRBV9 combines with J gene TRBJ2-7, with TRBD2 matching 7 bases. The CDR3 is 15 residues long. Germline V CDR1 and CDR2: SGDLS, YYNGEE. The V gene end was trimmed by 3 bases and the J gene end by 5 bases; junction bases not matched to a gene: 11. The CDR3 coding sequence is TGTGCCAGCAGCGGCCGTCCAGGGAGGGATCACGAGCAGTACTTC. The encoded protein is CASSGRPGRDHEQYF.

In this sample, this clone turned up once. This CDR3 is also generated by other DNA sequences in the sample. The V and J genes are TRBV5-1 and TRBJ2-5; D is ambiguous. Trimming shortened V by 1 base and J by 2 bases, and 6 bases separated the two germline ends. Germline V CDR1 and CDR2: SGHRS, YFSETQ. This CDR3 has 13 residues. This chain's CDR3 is CASSLLGQETQYF. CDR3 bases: TGCGCCAGCAGCTTGTTGGGACAAGAGACCCAGTACTTC.

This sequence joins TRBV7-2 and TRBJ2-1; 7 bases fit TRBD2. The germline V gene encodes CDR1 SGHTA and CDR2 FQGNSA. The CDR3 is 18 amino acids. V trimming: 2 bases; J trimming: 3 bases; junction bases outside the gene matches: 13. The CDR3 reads CASSLQGGAGTLYNEQFF. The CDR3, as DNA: TGTGCCAGCAGCTTACAAGGCGGAGCGGGAACACTCTACAATGAGCAGTTCTTC.

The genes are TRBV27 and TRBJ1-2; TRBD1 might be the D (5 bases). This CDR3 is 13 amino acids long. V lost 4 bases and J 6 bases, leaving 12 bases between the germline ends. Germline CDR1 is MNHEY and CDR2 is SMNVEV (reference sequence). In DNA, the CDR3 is TGTGCCAGCAGTTCCCAGGGCTGGAATGGCTACACCTTC. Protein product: CASSSQGWNGYTF.

CDR3: CASSLGGLFVGDYEQYF. The DNA of the CDR3 is TGTGCCAGCAGCTTAGGTGGGCTTTTTGTGGGGGACTACGAGCAGTACTTC. The chain is built from TRBV7-6 and TRBJ2-7; D assignment may be TRBD1 or TRBD2 (5 bases each). Per the germline V gene, CDR1 is SGHVS and CDR2 is FNYEAQ. CDR3 length equals 17 residues. Trimming took 1 base from V and 3 from J, leaving 19 bases between them. Supplemented by reference TRBV7-6 and TRBJ2-7, the full variable domain reads GAGVSQSPRYKVTKRGQDVALRCDPISGHVSLYWYRQALGQGPEFLTYFNYEAQQDKSGLPNDRFSAERPEGSISTLTIQRTEQRDSAMYRCASSLGGLFVGDYEQYFGPGTRLTVT.

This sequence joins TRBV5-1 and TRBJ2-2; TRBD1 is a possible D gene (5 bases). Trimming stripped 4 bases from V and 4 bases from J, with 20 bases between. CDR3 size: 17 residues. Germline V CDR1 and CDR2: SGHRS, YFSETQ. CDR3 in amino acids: CASSLRVGSDSTGELFF. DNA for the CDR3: TGCGCCAGCAGCCTCAGGGTCGGGTCCGATTCCACCGGGGAGCTGTTTTTT. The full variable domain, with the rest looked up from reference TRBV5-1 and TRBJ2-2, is KAGVTQTPRYLIKTRGQQVTLSCSPISGHRSVSWYQQTPGQGLQFLFEYFSETQRNKGNFPGRFSGRQFSNSRSEMNVSTLELGDSALYLCASSLRVGSDSTGELFFGEGSRLTVL.

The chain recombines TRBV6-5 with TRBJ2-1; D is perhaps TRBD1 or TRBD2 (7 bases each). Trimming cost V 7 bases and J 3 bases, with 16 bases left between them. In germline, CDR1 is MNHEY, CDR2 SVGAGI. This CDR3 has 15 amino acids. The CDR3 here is CASTRAGTDYNEQFF. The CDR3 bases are TGTGCCAGCACCCGAGCGGGGACAGACTACAATGAGCAGTTCTTC.

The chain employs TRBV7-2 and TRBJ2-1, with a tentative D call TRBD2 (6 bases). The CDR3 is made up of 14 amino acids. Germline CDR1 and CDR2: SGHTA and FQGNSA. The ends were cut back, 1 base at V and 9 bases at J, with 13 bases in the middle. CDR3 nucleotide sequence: TGTGCCAGCAGCTTAGTTTCGGGAGTCGGTGAGCAGTTCTTC. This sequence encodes CASSLVSGVGEQFF.

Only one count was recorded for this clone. Here the CDR3 reads CATSRENRGAGELFF. Here the CDR3 DNA reads TGTGCCACCAGCAGAGAAAACAGGGGGGCCGGGGAGCTGTTTTTT. The chain joins TRBV15 to TRBJ2-2; 8 nucleotides agree with TRBD1. Germline loops: CDR1 LNHNV, CDR2 YYDKDF (reference sequence). The CDR3 length is 15 residues. The J segment lost 6 bases and the V segment lost 0 bases, leaving 3 bases of the junction unmatched.

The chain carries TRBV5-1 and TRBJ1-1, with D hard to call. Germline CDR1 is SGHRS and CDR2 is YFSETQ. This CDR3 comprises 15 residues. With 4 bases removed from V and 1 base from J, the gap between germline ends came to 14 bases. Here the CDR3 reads CASSPMPLGNTEAFF. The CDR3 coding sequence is TGCGCCAGCAGCCCGATGCCCTTGGGGAACACTGAAGCTTTCTTT.

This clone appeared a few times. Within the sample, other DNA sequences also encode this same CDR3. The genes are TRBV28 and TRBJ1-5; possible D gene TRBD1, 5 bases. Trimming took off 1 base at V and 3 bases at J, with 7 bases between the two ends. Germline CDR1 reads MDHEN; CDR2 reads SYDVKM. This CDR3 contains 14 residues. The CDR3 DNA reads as TGTGCCAGCAGTTTATCGGGGCTCAATCAGCCCCAGCATTTT. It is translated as CASSLSGLNQPQHF.

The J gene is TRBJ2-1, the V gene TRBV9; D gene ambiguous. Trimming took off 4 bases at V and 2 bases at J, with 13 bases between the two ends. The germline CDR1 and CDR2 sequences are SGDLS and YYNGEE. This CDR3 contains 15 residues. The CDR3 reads CASSPRTDTYNEQFF. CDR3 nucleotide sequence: TGTGCCAGCAGCCCCAGGACCGACACCTACAATGAGCAGTTCTTC.

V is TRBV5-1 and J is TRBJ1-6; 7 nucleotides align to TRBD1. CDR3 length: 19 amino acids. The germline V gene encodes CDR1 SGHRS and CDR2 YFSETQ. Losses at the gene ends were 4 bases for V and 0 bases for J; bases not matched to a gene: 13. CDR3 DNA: TGCGCCAGCAGCCGGGGACAGTCTCTTTCGAGCTCCTATAATTCACCCCTCCACTTT. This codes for CASSRGQSLSSSYNSPLHF.

The CDR3 nucleotides are TGTGCCAGCAGTTTATGGTCCAGGGGGGTTGGTGAAGCTTTCTTT. Translation gives CASSLWSRGVGEAFF. The chain employs TRBV28 and TRBJ1-1; 7 bases match TRBD1. There are 15 residues in the CDR3. The J segment lost 7 bases and the V segment lost 0 bases, leaving 8 bases of the junction unmatched. From germline, CDR1 is MDHEN and CDR2 SYDVKM.

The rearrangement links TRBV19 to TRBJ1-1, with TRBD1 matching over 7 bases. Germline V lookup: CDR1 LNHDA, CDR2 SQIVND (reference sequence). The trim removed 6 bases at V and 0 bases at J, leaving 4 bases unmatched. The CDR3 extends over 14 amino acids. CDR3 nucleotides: TGTGCCAGTAGACAAGGGACAGTGAACACTGAAGCTTTCTTT. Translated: CASRQGTVNTEAFF.

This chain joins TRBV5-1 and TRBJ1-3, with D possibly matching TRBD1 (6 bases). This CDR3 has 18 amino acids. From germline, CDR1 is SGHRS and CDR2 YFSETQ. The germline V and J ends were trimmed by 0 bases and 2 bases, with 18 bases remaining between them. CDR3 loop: CASSLEPTRGSAGNTIYF. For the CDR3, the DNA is TGCGCCAGCAGCTTGGAGCCCACCAGGGGAAGCGCTGGAAACACCATATATTTT.

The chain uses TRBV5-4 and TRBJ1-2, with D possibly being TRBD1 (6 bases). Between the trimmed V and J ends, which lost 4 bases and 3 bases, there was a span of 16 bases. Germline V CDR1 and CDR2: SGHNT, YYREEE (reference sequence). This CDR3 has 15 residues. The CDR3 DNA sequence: TGTGCCAGCAGCCTCGGCGGGGGCCGGGACTATGGCTACACCTTC. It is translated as CASSLGGGRDYGYTF.

CDR3 DNA: TGTGCCTGGAGTTTCTCCGGAGGGGATCAGCCCCAGCATTTT. It translates to CAWSFSGGDQPQHF. The chain couples TRBV30 to TRBJ1-5; maybe TRBD1 (5 bases). The CDR3 loop spans 14 amino acids. CDR1 and CDR2 (germline): GTSNPN, SVGIG (reference sequence). Trimming took 2 bases from V and 5 from J, leaving 13 bases between them.